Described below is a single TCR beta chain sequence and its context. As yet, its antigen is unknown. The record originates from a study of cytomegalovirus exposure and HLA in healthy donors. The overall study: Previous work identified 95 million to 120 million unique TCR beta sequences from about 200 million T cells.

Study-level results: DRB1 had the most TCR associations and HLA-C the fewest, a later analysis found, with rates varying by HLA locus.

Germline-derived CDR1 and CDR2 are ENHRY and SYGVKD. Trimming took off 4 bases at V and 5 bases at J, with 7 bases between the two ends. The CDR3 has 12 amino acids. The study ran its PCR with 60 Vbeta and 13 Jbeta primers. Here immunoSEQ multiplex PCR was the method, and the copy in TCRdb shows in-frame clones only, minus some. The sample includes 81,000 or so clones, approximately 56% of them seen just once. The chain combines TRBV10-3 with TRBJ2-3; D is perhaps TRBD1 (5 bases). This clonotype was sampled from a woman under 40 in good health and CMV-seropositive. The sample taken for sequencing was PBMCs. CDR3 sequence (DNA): TGTGCCATCAGTGGGGGCGGAGATACGCAGTATTTT. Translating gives CAISGGGDTQYF.